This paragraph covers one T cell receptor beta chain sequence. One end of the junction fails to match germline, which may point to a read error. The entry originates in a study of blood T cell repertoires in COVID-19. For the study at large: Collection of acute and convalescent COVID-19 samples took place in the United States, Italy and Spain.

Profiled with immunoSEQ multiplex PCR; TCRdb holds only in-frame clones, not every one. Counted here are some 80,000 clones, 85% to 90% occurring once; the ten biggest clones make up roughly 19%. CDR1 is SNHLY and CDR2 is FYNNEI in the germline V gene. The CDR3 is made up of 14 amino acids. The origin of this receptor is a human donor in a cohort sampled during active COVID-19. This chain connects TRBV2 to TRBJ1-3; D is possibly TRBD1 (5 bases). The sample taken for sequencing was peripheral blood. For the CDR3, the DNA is TGTGCCAGCAGTGAGGGGCCCGGGTCCCCTCAACAAGGCTTT. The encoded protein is CASSEGPGSPQQGF. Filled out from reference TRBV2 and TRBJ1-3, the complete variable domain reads EPEVTQTPSHQVTQMGQEVILRCVPISNHLYFYWYRQILGQKVEFLVSFYNNEISEKSEIFDDQFSVERPDGSNFTLKIRSTKLEDSAMYFCASSEGPGSPQQGFGEGSWLTVV.